This entry describes one TCR beta chain. Antigen specificity is unknown. This CDR3 is built from 18 residues. Trimming stripped 4 bases from V and 1 base from J, with 22 bases between. Per germline, CDR1 SNHLY and CDR2 FYNNEI. These data come from a study of cytomegalovirus exposure and HLA in healthy donors. Study overall: Most donors, about 77% of a few hundred genotyped, fell in the Caucasian-associated ancestry cluster. General study findings and limits: The authors assumed roughly uniform sequencing depth across donors for presence/absence analyses.

This PCR relied on a set of 60 Vbeta primers and 13 Jbeta primers. Profiled with immunoSEQ multiplex PCR; TCRdb holds only in-frame clones, not every one. This sample has hundreds of thousands of clones, with about 80% found just once. The TCR sequence derives from a man between 35 and 55 years old in good health and CMV-seronegative. The chain is built from TRBV2 and TRBJ1-2; D is undetermined. Input material: PBMCs. CDR3 DNA sequence: TGTGCCAGCAGTGGGTCAGCTTCGATGTTGGAGGGTAACTATGGCTACACCTTC. Amino acids: CASSGSASMLEGNYGYTF.